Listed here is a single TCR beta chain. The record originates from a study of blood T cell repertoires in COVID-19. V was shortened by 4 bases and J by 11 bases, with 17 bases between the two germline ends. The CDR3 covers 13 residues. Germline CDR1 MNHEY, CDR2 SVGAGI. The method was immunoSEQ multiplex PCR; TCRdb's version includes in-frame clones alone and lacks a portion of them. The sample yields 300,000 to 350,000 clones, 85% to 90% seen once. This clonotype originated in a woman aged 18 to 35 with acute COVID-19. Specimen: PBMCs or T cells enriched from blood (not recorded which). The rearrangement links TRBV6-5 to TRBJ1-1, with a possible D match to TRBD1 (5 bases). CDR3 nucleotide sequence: TGTGCCAGCAGTTCCTCCAGTCAGGGTAAGGCTTTCTTT. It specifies CASSSSSQGKAFF.